Following are 32 T cell receptor beta chains from one sample sequenced in a study of shared clonotypes between healthy human individuals. Using immunoSEQ multiplex PCR, the repertoire was profiled, and TCRdb retains in-frame clones only, with some absent. The sample has about 480,000 clones; less than 85% are singletons. Sequenced material: PBMCs. Every receptor here comes from a woman aged 40 to 55 in good health. Some clones in this sample may be carry-over from other donors' samples.

On this clone: A read error is the likely source, as a far larger clone sits one nucleotide away. The gene calls are TRBV28 and TRBJ1-2; D is perhaps TRBD1 (6 bases). CDR3 length: 17 amino acids. Germline values: CDR1 MDHEN, CDR2 SYDVKM. Deletions cut 2 bases from V and 7 bases from J, with 23 bases between. The CDR3 DNA sequence: TGTGCCAGCAGTTTAATTTTGGGGGCGGAGAAGAATTGTGGCTACACCTTC. Translating it yields CASSLILGAEKNCGYTF.

The rearrangement joins TRBV6-1 to TRBJ1-6; 10 bases map to TRBD1. V was clipped by 2 bases and J by 8 bases; unmatched bases: 3. CDR3 length: 15 residues. Germline V gene lookup returns CDR1 MNHNS and CDR2 SASEGT. This CDR3 reads CASSERQGAHSPLHF. The DNA for the CDR3 is TGTGCCAGCAGTGAAAGACAGGGGGCGCATTCACCCCTCCACTTT.

The rearrangement links TRBV10-1 to TRBJ2-3, with TRBD1 identical over 7 bases. The CDR3 runs 16 residues. The trim removed 3 bases at V and 2 bases at J, leaving 8 bases unmatched. Germline V lookup: CDR1 WNHNN, CDR2 SYGVQD (reference sequence). CDR3 loop: CASSDYLGQNTDTQYF. The CDR3 DNA reads TGCGCCAGCAGTGATTACCTGGGACAGAACACAGATACGCAGTATTTT.

This clone has a single count. The chain has TRBV5-1 and TRBJ2-3; a weak D match, TRBD2 (6 bases). This CDR3 contains 15 residues. In germline, CDR1 is SGHRS, CDR2 YFSETQ. Trimming stripped 0 bases from V and 2 bases from J, with 10 bases between. The CDR3 here is CASSLGGGITDTQYF. The CDR3 DNA reads TGCGCCAGCAGCTTGGGCGGCGGGATCACAGATACGCAGTATTTT.

This sequence joins TRBV5-1 and TRBJ2-1, with TRBD1 matching over 7 bases. The CDR3 contains 14 residues. After removal of 0 bases from V and 5 bases from J, the junction contained 2 bases not matched to a gene. The germline CDR1 and CDR2 sequences are SGHRS and YFSETQ. The CDR3 here is CASSLAGTDNEQFF. CDR3 bases: TGCGCCAGCAGCTTGGCCGGGACAGACAATGAGCAGTTCTTC.

The rearrangement uses TRBV5-1 and TRBJ1-4; D uncertain. The CDR3 length is 11 residues. The germline gives CDR1 SGHRS, CDR2 YFSETQ. Trimming cost V 4 bases and J 8 bases, with 6 bases left between them. The CDR3 protein is CASSTGEKLFF. The CDR3 nucleotides are TGCGCCAGCAGCACTGGCGAAAAACTGTTTTTT.

CDR3 amino acids: CASSPVRKNTGELFF. The CDR3 region has the DNA TGTGCCAGCTCACCGGTCAGGAAGAACACCGGGGAGCTGTTTTTT. This sequence joins TRBV18 and TRBJ2-2; no clear D. V lost 3 bases and J 1 base, leaving 9 bases between the germline ends. The CDR3 loop spans 15 amino acids. Looked up from germline, CDR1 is KGHSH and CDR2 is LQKENI.

This clone appeared a single time. The junction shows a germline mismatch at one end, possibly a read error. This specimen includes other DNA sequences encoding the same CDR3. The chain recombines TRBV28 with TRBJ1-2; no reliable D call. Germline CDR1 and CDR2: MDHEN and SYDVKM. This CDR3 spans 14 amino acids. DNA of the CDR3: TGTGCCAGCAGTTCATCAGGCGGGAGCTATGGTTACACCTTC. This encodes CASSSSGGSYGYTF.

The gene calls are TRBV27 and TRBJ1-5; 10 nucleotides match TRBD1. Per the germline V gene, CDR1 is MNHEY and CDR2 is SMNVEV (reference sequence). This CDR3 has 21 residues. The J segment lost 0 bases and the V segment lost 0 bases, leaving 14 bases of the junction unmatched. The CDR3 protein is CASSLSGDRGRYAYSNQPQHF. The DNA of the CDR3 is TGTGCCAGCAGTTTATCGGGGGACAGGGGTCGGTATGCATATAGCAATCAGCCCCAGCATTTT.

The count of this clone is one. This CDR3 is CASKTGQDSSYEQYF. The CDR3 nucleotides are TGTGCCAGCAAAACGGGACAGGACTCCTCCTACGAGCAGTACTTC. V usage is TRBV6-1 and J usage is TRBJ2-7, with 8 nucleotides matching TRBD1. Trimming took 7 bases from V and 0 from J; bases not matched to a gene: 8. This CDR3 is built from 15 residues. Germline V gene lookup returns CDR1 MNHNS and CDR2 SASEGT.

This clone is classed as medium-sized. Other DNA sequences from this sample encode an identical CDR3 as well. The gene calls are TRBV28 and TRBJ1-1; 8 bases map to TRBD1. The CDR3 runs 15 residues. The trim removed 6 bases at V and 4 bases at J, leaving 10 bases unmatched. In germline, CDR1 is MDHEN, CDR2 SYDVKM. The CDR3 DNA sequence: TGTGCCAGCAGCCCCGGGACAGGACACTCCACTGAAGCTTTCTTT. It yields the protein CASSPGTGHSTEAFF. The variable domain in full, with the rest retrieved from reference TRBV28 and TRBJ1-1, is DVKVTQSSRYLVKRTGEKVFLECVQDMDHENMFWYRQDPGLGLRLIYFSYDVKMKEKGDIPEGYSVSREKKERFSLILESASTNQTSMYLCASSPGTGHSTEAFFGQGTRLTVV.

The genes are TRBV10-3 and TRBJ2-7, with D perhaps matching TRBD2 (6 bases). Deletions cut 4 bases from V and 7 bases from J, with 17 bases between. Germline lookup yields CDR1 ENHRY and CDR2 SYGVKD. The CDR3 is 14 residues long. In DNA, the CDR3 is TGTGCCATCAGTGTGACCCTCCCGGCGGGAGAGCAGTACTTC. Encoded protein: CAISVTLPAGEQYF.

This rearrangement joins TRBV28 to TRBJ2-7; the match to TRBD2 covers 7 bases. Germline V CDR1 and CDR2: MDHEN, SYDVKM. The trim removed 3 bases at V and 2 bases at J, leaving 4 bases unmatched. This CDR3 is 14 amino acids long. The CDR3 nucleotides are TGTGCCAGCAGTTTTGGGGGAGGGGCCTACGAGCAGTACTTC. This translates into CASSFGGGAYEQYF.

The rearrangement joins TRBV6-5 to TRBJ2-7, with no clear D. CDR1 and CDR2 (germline): MNHEY, SVGAGI. The V and J ends lost 7 bases and 4 bases respectively, with 8 bases between them. The CDR3 consists of 11 residues. The CDR3 nucleotides read TGTGCCAGCAACGGCCGATACGAGCAGTACTTC. Translation: CASNGRYEQYF.

V is TRBV28 and J is TRBJ2-7, with 8 bases lining up with TRBD2. V gave up 7 bases and J gave up 6 bases; unmatched junction bases: 14. This CDR3 is built from 15 residues. Germline CDR1 is MDHEN and CDR2 is SYDVKM. The CDR3 reads CASTPRERELSEQYF. CDR3 nucleotides: TGTGCCAGCACCCCCCGGGAGCGGGAGTTAAGCGAGCAGTACTTC.

The gene calls are TRBV4-1 and TRBJ2-5; D ambiguous. The germline V gene encodes CDR1 MGHRA and CDR2 YSYEKL. The CDR3 loop spans 13 amino acids. Trimming removed 0 bases at V and 6 bases at J, with 8 bases between. CDR3 in DNA: TGCGCCAGCAGCCAAGATCCCCACCAGACCCAGTACTTC. This codes for CASSQDPHQTQYF.

V usage is TRBV21-1 and J usage is TRBJ2-1; the table assigns TRBD2, which was not confirmed against the DNA. TRBV21-1 is recorded as a pseudogene. The CDR3 is 16 amino acids. The CDR3 DNA reads as TGTGCCAGCAGCAAAAGGAAAAGGAGCTCCTACAATGAGCAGTTCTTC. Its translation: CASSKRKRSSYNEQFF.

The chain carries TRBV4-2 and TRBJ1-1; the D gene is possibly TRBD1 (5 bases). The CDR3 is 13 residues long. CDR1 is LGHNA, CDR2 YNFKEQ, per germline. The V gene lost 3 bases and the J gene lost 9 bases, with 14 bases spanning the gap. CDR3: CASSQRTEGKAFF. As DNA, the CDR3 is TGTGCCAGCAGCCAGCGCACCGAGGGGAAAGCTTTCTTT.

This sequence joins TRBV6-1 and TRBJ2-4; possibly TRBD1 for D (6 bases). V lost 3 bases and J lost 8, with 17 bases in between. Germline CDR1 MNHNS, CDR2 SASEGT. The CDR3 has 15 residues. The CDR3 sequence: CASSDNRRTVDIQYF. The DNA of the CDR3 is TGTGCCAGCAGTGATAATAGAAGGACAGTAGACATTCAGTACTTC.

This chain uses TRBV11-2 with TRBJ1-3, with a weak D call TRBD1 (5 bases). In germline, CDR1 is SGHAT, CDR2 FQNNGV. This CDR3 is 16 amino acids long. The V end was cut by 5 bases, the J end by 0 bases, with 14 bases between. The CDR3, as DNA: TGTGCCAGCAGCCGACAGTACCGAAGCTCTGGAAACACCATATATTTT. Its protein is CASSRQYRSSGNTIYF.

This clone was seen only a few times. The V call is TRBV11-2, the J call TRBJ2-1; D is undetermined. The CDR3 is 14 residues long. From germline, CDR1 is SGHAT and CDR2 FQNNGV. Trimming removed 1 base from V and 7 bases from J, with 11 bases in between. The CDR3 loop reads CASSLAGNRNEQFF. Here the CDR3 DNA reads TGTGCCAGCAGCTTAGCTGGGAATCGGAATGAGCAGTTCTTC. The full variable domain, in which reference TRBV11-2 and TRBJ2-1 provide the parts outside the CDR3, is EAGVAQSPRYKIIEKRQSVAFWCNPISGHATLYWYQQILGQGPKLLIQFQNNGVVDDSQLPKDRFSAERLKGVDSTLKIQPAKLEDSAVYLCASSLAGNRNEQFFGPGTRLTVL.

This chain connects TRBV19 to TRBJ2-7; weak D call: TRBD2 (6 bases). Per the germline V gene, CDR1 is LNHDA and CDR2 is SQIVND (reference sequence). Trimming removed 6 bases at V and 6 bases at J, with 15 bases between. The CDR3 sequence is 13 residues long. The DNA of the CDR3 is TGTGCCAGTAGGGATAGCGGTCGGGCCGAGCAGTACTTC. Protein sequence: CASRDSGRAEQYF.

J is TRBJ1-2 and V is TRBV19; D remains ambiguous. This CDR3 is 13 amino acids long. The germline V and J ends were trimmed by 1 base and 2 bases, with 5 bases remaining between them. Germline lookup yields CDR1 LNHDA and CDR2 SQIVND (reference sequence). For the CDR3, the DNA is TGTGCCAGTAGTATAGTCACCAACTATGGCTACACCTTC. This sequence encodes CASSIVTNYGYTF.

The count of this clone is one. The V call is TRBV19, the J call TRBJ1-4; perhaps TRBD1 as D (5 bases). The CDR3 runs 15 residues. Per germline, CDR1 LNHDA and CDR2 SQIVND (reference sequence). Trimming pared 2 bases from V and 5 bases from J, leaving 12 bases between. The CDR3 region is CASSIIGTENEKLFF. CDR3 nucleotide sequence: TGTGCCAGTAGTATAATCGGGACGGAAAATGAAAAACTGTTTTTT.

The chain recombines TRBV11-2 with TRBJ2-7, with D perhaps TRBD1 or TRBD2 (7 bases each). Trimming removed 5 bases at V and 6 bases at J, with 26 bases between. Germline CDR1 SGHAT, CDR2 FQNNGV. This CDR3 comprises 17 residues. The CDR3 DNA is TGTGCCAGCAGCCCGGAGCAGGGGGGCGGGAGTATTCGCGAGCAGTACTTC. This encodes CASSPEQGGGSIREQYF.

This clone was seen at least ten times. The chain carries TRBV28 and TRBJ2-1; 9 nucleotides match TRBD2. V lost 3 bases and J lost 9; bases outside the gene matches: 12. Per the germline V gene, CDR1 is MDHEN and CDR2 is SYDVKM. The CDR3 has 16 residues. CDR3 loop: CASSFPAGTSLGEQFF. The DNA of the CDR3 is TGTGCCAGCAGTTTCCCAGCTGGGACTAGCCTCGGTGAGCAGTTCTTC.

The chain links TRBV9 to TRBJ2-1; TRBD2 is a possible D gene (8 bases). CDR3 length: 16 residues. CDR1 and CDR2 (germline): SGDLS, YYNGEE. V shed 3 bases and J shed 0 bases, with 13 bases lying between them. The CDR3 DNA is TGTGCCAGCAGCGCCAGGGGGACTAGCTCCTACAATGAGCAGTTCTTC. The encoded protein is CASSARGTSSYNEQFF.

This chain uses TRBV2 with TRBJ1-2; the D is unclear. This CDR3 region has 15 residues. Deletions cut 4 bases from V and 4 bases from J, with 16 bases between. Germline V gene data show CDR1 as SNHLY and CDR2 as FYNNEI. CDR3 DNA sequence: TGTGCCAGCAGTGGCCAACCTAATTCTGCCTATGGCTACACCTTC. It specifies CASSGQPNSAYGYTF.

The V gene is TRBV19, the J gene TRBJ1-1; D gene uncertain. The length of the CDR3 is 14 residues. Trimming left V 1 base short and J 1 base short, with 7 bases between. Germline CDR1 reads LNHDA; CDR2 reads SQIVND (reference sequence). The CDR3 DNA follows: TGTGCCAGTAGTATAGTTGGGCCGAACACTGAAGCTTTCTTT. Encoded protein: CASSIVGPNTEAFF. The full variable domain, completed using reference TRBV19 and TRBJ1-1, is DGGITQSPKYLFRKEGQNVTLSCEQNLNHDAMYWYRQDPGQGLRLIYYSQIVNDFQKGDIAEGYSVSREKKESFPLTVTSAQKNPTAFYLCASSIVGPNTEAFFGQGTRLTVV.

This clone was seen only once. V usage is TRBV6-6 and J usage is TRBJ2-5; D gene uncertain. The CDR3 is 15 amino acids. The V gene lost 6 bases and the J gene lost 4 bases, with 18 bases spanning the gap. CDR1 is MNHNY, CDR2 SVGAGI, per germline (reference sequence). CDR3 sequence reads: CASRATFNGGETQYF. The CDR3, as DNA: TGTGCCAGCAGGGCGACGTTCAACGGTGGAGAGACCCAGTACTTC.

To note about this clone: Other nucleotide sequences from this sample produce the same CDR3. V gene TRBV9 combines with J gene TRBJ2-3, with 9 nucleotides matching TRBD2. The V gene's germline CDR1 is SGDLS and CDR2 YYNGEE. The ends lost 2 bases at V and 3 bases at J; junction bases unmatched: 4. The CDR3 length is 15 residues. In DNA form, the CDR3 reads TGTGCCAGCAGCGTTTTAGCGGGAGCAACAGATACGCAGTATTTT. It codes for CASSVLAGATDTQYF.

There are a few counts of this clone. V is TRBV10-1 and J is TRBJ1-1; D may be TRBD1 (5 bases). Looked up from germline, CDR1 is WNHNN and CDR2 is SYGVQD (reference sequence). V was clipped by 2 bases and J by 8 bases, with 9 bases between them. CDR3 length: 12 amino acids. CDR3 sequence reads: CASSEGGLEAFF. CDR3 nucleotides: TGCGCCAGCAGTGAGGGGGGACTAGAAGCTTTCTTT.